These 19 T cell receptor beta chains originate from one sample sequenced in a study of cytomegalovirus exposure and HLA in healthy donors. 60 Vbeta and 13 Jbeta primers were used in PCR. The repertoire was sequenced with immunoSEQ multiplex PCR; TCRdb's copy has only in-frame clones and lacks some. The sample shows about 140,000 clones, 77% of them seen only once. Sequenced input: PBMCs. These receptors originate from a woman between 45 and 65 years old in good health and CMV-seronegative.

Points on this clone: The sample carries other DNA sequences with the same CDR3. The CDR3 sequence is CASSLGGLNQPQHF. CDR3 bases: TGTGCCAGCAGCTTAGGGGGGCTCAATCAGCCCCAGCATTTT. The chain joins TRBV7-9 to TRBJ1-5; tentatively, D is TRBD1 (6 bases). From germline, CDR1 is SEHNR and CDR2 FQNEAQ (reference sequence). V was shortened by 1 base and J by 3 bases, with 7 bases between the two germline ends. The CDR3 consists of 14 residues.

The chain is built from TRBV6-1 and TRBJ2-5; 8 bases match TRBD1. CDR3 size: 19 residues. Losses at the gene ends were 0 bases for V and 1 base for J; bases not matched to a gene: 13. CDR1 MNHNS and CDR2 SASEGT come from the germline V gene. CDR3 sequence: CASSEARMDRAARQETQYF. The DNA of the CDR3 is TGTGCCAGCAGTGAAGCTCGTATGGACAGGGCGGCCCGCCAAGAGACCCAGTACTTC.

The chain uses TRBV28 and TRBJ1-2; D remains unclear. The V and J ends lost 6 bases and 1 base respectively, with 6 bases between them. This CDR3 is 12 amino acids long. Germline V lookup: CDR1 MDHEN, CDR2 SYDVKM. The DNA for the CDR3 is TGTGCCAGCAGCGGGGATAACTATGGCTACACCTTC. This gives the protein CASSGDNYGYTF.

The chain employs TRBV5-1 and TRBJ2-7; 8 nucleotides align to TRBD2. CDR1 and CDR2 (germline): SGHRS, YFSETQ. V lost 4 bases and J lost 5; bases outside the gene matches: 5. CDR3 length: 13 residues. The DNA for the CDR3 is TGCGCCAGCAGCCCGGGACTAGGGGACGAGCAGTACTTC. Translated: CASSPGLGDEQYF.

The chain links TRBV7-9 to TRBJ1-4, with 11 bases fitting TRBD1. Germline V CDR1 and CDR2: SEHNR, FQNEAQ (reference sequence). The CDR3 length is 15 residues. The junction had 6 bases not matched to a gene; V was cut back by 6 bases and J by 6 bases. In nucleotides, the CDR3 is TGTGCCAGCAGGCTGGTGGGACAGGGGGATGAAAAACTGTTTTTT. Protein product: CASRLVGQGDEKLFF.

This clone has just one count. The CDR3 region has the DNA TGCGCCAGCAGCTTGGGACAGGGCTACACTGAAGCTTTCTTT. It specifies CASSLGQGYTEAFF. The rearrangement links TRBV5-1 to TRBJ1-1; 7 nucleotides align to TRBD1. The junction had 2 bases not matched to a gene; V was cut back by 0 bases and J by 3 bases. This CDR3 is built from 14 residues. CDR1 is SGHRS, CDR2 YFSETQ, per germline.

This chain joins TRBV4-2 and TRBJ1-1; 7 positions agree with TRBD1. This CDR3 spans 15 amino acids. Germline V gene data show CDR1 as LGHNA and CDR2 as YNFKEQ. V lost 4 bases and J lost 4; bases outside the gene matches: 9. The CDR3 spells CASSPFLAGGTEAFF. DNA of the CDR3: TGTGCCAGCAGCCCTTTTCTGGCAGGGGGCACTGAAGCTTTCTTT.

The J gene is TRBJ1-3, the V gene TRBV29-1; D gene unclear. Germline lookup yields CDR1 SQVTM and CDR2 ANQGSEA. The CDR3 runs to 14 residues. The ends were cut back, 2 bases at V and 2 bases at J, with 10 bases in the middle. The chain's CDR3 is CSVELVSTGNTIYF. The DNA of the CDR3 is TGCAGCGTTGAATTGGTTAGTACTGGAAACACCATATATTTT. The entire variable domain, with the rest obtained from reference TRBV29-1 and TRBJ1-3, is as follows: SAVISQKPSRDICQRGTSLTIQCQVDSQVTMMFWYRQQPGQSLTLIATANQGSEATYESGFVIDKFPISRPNLTFSTLTVSNMSPEDSSIYLCSVELVSTGNTIYFGEGSWLTVV.

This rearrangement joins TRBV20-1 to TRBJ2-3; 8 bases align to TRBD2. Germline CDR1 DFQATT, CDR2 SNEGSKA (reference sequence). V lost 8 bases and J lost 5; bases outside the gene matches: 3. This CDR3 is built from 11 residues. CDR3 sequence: CSPAGEDTQYF. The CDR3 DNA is TGCAGTCCAGCGGGAGAAGATACGCAGTATTTT.

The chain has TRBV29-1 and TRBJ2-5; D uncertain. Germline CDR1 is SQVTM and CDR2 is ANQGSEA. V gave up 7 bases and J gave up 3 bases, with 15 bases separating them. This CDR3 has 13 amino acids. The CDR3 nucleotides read TGCAGCGCAACTCCCCAGGATAAAGAGACCCAGTACTTC. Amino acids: CSATPQDKETQYF.

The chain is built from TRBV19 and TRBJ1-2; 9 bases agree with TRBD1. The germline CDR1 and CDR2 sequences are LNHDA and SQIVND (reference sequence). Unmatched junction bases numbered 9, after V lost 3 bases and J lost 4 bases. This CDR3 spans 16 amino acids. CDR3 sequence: CASSMGDRDRIYGYTF. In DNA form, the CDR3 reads TGTGCCAGTAGTATGGGGGACAGGGATCGTATCTATGGCTACACCTTC.

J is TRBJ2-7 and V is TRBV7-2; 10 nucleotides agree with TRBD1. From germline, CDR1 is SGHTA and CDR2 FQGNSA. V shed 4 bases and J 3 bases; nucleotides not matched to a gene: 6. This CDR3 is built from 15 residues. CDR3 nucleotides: TGTGCCAGCAGCTCGGGGACAGGGGAGGGCTACGAGCAGTACTTC. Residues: CASSSGTGEGYEQYF. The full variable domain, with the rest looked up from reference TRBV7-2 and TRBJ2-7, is GAGVSQSPSNKVTEKGKDVELRCDPISGHTALYWYRQSLGQGLEFLIYFQGNSAPDKSGLPSDRFSAERTGGSVSTLTIQRTQQEDSAVYLCASSSGTGEGYEQYFGPGTRLTVT.

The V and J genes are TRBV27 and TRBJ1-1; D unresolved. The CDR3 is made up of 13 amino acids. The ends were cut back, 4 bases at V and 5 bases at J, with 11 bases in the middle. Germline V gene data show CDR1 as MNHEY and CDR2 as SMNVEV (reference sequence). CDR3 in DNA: TGTGCCAGCAGTTACCGGGTAGGAACTGAAGCTTTCTTT. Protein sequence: CASSYRVGTEAFF.

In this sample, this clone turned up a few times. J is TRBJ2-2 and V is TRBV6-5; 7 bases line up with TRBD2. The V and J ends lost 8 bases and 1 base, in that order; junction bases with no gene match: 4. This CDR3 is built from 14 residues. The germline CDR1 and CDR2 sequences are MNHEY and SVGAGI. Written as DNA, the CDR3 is TGTGCCAGCGCGGGACTACTGAACACCGGGGAGCTGTTTTTT. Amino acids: CASAGLLNTGELFF.

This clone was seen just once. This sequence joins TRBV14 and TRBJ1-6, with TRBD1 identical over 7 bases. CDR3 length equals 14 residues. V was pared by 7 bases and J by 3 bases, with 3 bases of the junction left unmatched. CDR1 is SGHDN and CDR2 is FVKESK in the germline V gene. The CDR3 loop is CASKRQGYNSPLHF. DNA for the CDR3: TGTGCCAGCAAAAGACAGGGCTATAATTCACCCCTCCACTTT.

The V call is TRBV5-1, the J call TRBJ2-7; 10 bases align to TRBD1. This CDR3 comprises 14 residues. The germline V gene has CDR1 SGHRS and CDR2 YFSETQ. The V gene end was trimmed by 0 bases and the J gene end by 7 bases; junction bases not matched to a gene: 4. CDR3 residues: CASSLGDRGLEQYF. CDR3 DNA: TGCGCCAGCAGCTTGGGGGACAGGGGTTTGGAGCAGTACTTC.

This CDR3 is CASSYSTGQVHGYTF. DNA of the CDR3: TGTGCCAGCAGTTACTCGACGGGACAGGTCCATGGCTACACCTTC. The V gene is TRBV6-6, the J gene TRBJ1-2; 8 nucleotides line up with TRBD1. Germline-derived CDR1 and CDR2 are MNHNY and SVGAGI (reference sequence). V was clipped by 0 bases and J by 6 bases; unmatched bases: 6. This CDR3 has 15 residues.

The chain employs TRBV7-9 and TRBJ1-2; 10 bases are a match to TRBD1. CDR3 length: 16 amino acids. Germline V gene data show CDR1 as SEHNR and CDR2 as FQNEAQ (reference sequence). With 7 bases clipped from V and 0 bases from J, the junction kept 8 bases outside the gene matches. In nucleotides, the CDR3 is TGTGCCAGCAACGCCCGGGACAGGGGAACTAACTATGGCTACACCTTC. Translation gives CASNARDRGTNYGYTF.

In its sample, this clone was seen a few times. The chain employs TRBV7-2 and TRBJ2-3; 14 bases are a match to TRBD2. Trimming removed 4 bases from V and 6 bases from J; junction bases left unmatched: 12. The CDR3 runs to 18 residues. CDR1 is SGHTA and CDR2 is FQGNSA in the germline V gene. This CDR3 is CASSSLLWTSGGRDTQYF. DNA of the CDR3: TGTGCCAGCAGCTCGTTACTCTGGACTAGCGGGGGGCGCGATACGCAGTATTTT.